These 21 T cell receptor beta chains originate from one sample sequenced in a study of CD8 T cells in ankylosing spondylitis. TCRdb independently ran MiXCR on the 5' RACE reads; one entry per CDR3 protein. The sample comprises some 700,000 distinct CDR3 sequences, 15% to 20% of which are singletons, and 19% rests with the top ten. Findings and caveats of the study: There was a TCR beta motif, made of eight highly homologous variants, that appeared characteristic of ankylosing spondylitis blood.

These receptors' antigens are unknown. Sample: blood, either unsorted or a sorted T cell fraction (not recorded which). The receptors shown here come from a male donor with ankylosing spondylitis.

CDR3 nucleotide sequence: TGTGCCAGCAGTATTTGGGGACAGGGAGCAAATGAGCAGTTCTTC. This sequence encodes CASSIWGQGANEQFF. V gene TRBV12-3 or TRBV12-4 combines with J gene TRBJ2-1, with 9 bases that match TRBD1. The V and J ends lost 5 bases and 7 bases, in that order; junction bases with no gene match: 9. There are 15 residues in the CDR3.

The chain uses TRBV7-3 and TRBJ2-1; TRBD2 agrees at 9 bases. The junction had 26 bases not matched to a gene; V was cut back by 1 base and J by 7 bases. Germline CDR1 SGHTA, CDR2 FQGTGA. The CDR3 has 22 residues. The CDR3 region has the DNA TGTGCCAGCAGCTTAAGAGGGAGCTTAAAAATACGCGGGAGGGCCCTGAAAAATGAGCAGTTCTTC. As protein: CASSLRGSLKIRGRALKNEQFF.

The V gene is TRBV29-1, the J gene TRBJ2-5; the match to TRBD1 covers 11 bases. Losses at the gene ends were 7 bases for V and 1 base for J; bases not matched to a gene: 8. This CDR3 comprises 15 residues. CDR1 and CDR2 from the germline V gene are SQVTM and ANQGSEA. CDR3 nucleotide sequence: TGCAGCGCATCGCGGGACAGGGGGGCCCAAGAGACCCAGTACTTC. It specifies CSASRDRGAQETQYF.

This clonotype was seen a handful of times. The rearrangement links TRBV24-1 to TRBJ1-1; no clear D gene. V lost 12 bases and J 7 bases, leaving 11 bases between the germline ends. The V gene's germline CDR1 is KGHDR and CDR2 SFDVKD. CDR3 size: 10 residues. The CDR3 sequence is CAAKFGEAFF. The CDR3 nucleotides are TGTGCCGCAAAGTTCGGTGAAGCTTTCTTT.

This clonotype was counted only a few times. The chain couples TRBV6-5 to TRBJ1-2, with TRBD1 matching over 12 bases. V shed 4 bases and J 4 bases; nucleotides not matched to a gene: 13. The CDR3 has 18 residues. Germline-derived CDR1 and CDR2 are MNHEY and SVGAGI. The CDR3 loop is CASSLPSGQGARGYGYTF. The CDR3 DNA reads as TGTGCCAGCAGTTTACCCTCGGGACAGGGGGCTAGAGGCTATGGCTACACCTTC.

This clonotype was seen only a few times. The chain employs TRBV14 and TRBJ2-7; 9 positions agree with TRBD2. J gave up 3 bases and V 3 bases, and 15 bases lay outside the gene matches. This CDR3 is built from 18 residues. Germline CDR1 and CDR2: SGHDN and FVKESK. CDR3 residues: CASSHRTSASGGIYEQYF. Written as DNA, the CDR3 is TGTGCCAGCAGCCATCGGACTAGCGCGAGTGGAGGGATCTACGAGCAGTACTTC.

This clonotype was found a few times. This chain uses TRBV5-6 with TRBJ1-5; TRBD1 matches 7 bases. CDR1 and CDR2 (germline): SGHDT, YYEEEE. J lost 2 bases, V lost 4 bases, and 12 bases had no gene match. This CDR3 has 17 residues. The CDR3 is CASSKTGRGGGNQPQHF. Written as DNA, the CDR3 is TGTGCCAGCAGCAAGACAGGGAGGGGTGGTGGCAATCAGCCCCAGCATTTT.

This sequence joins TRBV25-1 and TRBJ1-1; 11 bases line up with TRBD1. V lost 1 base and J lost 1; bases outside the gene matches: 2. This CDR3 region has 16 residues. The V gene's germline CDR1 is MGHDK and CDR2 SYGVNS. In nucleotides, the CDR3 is TGTGCCAGCAGTGAATGGACAGGGGGCCAGAACACTGAAGCTTTCTTT. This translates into CASSEWTGGQNTEAFF.

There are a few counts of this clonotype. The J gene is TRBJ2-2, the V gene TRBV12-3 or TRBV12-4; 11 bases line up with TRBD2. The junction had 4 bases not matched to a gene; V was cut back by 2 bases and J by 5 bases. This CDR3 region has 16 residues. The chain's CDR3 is CASSLTSGRGTGELFF. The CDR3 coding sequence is TGTGCCAGCAGTTTAACTAGCGGGAGAGGGACCGGGGAGCTGTTTTTT.

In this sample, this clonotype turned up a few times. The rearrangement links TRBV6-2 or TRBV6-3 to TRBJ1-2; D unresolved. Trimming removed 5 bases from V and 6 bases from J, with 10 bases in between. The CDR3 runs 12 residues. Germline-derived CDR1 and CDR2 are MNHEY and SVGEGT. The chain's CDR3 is CASSRSADGYTF. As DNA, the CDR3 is TGTGCCAGCAGTCGTTCGGCTGATGGCTACACCTTC.

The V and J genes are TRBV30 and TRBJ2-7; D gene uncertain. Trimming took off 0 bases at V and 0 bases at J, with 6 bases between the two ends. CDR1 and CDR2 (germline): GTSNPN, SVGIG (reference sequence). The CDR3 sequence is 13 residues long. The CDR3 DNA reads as TGTGCCTGGAGTGTAAAGAGCTCCTACGAGCAGTACTTC. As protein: CAWSVKSSYEQYF.

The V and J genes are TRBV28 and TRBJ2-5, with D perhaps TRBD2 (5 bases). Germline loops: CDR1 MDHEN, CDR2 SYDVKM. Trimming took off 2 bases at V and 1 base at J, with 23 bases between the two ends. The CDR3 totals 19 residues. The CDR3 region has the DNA TGTGCCAGCAGTTTAGACGCAGGAGGCATCCTAAACCTCCAAGAGACCCAGTACTTC. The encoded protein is CASSLDAGGILNLQETQYF.

The CDR3: CASSMGRSTYEQYF. CDR3 nucleotides: TGTGCCAGCAGCATGGGACGCTCAACCTACGAGCAGTACTTC. V gene TRBV7-2 combines with J gene TRBJ2-7, with D possibly called TRBD1 or TRBD2 (5 bases each). The CDR3 covers 14 residues. The germline V gene encodes CDR1 SGHTA and CDR2 FQGNSA. V gave up 5 bases and J gave up 2 bases, with 13 bases separating them.

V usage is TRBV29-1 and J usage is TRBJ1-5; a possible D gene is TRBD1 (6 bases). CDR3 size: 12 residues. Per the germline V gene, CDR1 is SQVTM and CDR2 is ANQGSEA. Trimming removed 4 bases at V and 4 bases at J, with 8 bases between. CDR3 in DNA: TGCAGCGTTGGGACAGAAAATCAGCCCCAGCATTTT. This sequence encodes CSVGTENQPQHF.

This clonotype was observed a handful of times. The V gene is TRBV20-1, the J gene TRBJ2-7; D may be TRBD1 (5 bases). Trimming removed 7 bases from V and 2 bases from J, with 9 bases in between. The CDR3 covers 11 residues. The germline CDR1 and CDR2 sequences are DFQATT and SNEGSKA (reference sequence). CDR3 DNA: TGCAGTGGGACACCTGCCTACGAGCAGTACTTC. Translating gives CSGTPAYEQYF.

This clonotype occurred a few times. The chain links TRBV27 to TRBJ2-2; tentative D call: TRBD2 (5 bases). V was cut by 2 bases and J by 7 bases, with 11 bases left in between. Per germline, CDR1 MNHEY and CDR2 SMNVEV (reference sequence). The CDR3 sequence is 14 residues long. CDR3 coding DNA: TGTGCCAGCAGTTTAAACGCGGGTGGCGGGGAGCTGTTTTTT. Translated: CASSLNAGGGELFF.

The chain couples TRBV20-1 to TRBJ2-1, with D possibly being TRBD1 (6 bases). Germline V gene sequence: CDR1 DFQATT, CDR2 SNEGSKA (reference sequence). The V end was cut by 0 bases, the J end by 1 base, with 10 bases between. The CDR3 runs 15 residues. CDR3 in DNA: TGCAGTGCTAGAGAACAGGGCAGATCCTACAATGAGCAGTTCTTC. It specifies CSAREQGRSYNEQFF.

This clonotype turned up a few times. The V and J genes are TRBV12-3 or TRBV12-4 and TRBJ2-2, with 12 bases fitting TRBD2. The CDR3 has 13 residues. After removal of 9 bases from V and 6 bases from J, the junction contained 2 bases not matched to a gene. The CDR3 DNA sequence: TGTGCCAGTCGACTAGCGGGGGCCGGGGAGCTGTTTTTT. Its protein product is CASRLAGAGELFF.

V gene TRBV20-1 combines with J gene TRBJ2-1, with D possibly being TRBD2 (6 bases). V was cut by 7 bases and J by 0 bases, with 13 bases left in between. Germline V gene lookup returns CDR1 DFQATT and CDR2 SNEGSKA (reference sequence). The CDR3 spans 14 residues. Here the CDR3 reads CSVASASSYNEQFF. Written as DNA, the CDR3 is TGCAGTGTGGCTAGCGCGAGCTCCTACAATGAGCAGTTCTTC.

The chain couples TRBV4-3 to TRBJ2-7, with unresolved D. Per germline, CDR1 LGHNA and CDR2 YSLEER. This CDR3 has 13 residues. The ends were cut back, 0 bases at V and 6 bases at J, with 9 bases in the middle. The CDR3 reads CASSQDLWGEQYF. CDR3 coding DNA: TGCGCCAGCAGCCAAGATCTGTGGGGCGAGCAGTACTTC.

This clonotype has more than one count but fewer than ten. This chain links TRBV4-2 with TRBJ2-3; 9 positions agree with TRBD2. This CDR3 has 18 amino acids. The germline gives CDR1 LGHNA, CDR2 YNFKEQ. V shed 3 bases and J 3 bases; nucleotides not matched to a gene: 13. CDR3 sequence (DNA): TGTGCCAGCAGCCAGCTGGCCTATGCGGGGGGGGCAACAGATACGCAGTATTTT. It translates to CASSQLAYAGGATDTQYF.